Below are 4 T cell receptor beta chains sequenced from a single sample in a study of early T cells in non-severe SARS-CoV-2 infection (dated by TCRdb to about 2021). The receptor library was made with 5' RACE. TCRdb lists the instrument as NextSeq 500. TCRdb handled the public reads itself, with Q25 trimming in fastp and clone calling in MiXCR, and kept productive beta chains. When rows share a CDR3 protein, they turn into one entry using the most common DNA and genes. The sample table shows 65,000 to 95,000 distinct CDR3 sequences, and around a tenth are seen once. The ten biggest clones cover more than 4.5% of the sample. Sequencing input: whole blood. The receptors shown here come from an adult who was a healthcare worker with PCR-confirmed SARS-CoV-2 infection or an uninfected control (not recorded which).

This chain joins TRBV28 and TRBJ2-3, with D tentatively TRBD1 (6 bases). This CDR3 comprises 16 residues. Trimming removed 3 bases from V and 3 bases from J, with 16 bases in between. Germline V gene data show CDR1 as MDHEN and CDR2 as SYDVKM. The CDR3 region has the DNA TGTGCCAGCAGTTTGGGGGCCCCCACGAGGACAGATACGCAGTATTTT. It yields the protein CASSLGAPTRTDTQYF. The full variable domain, completed using reference TRBV28 and TRBJ2-3, is DVKVTQSSRYLVKRTGEKVFLECVQDMDHENMFWYRQDPGLGLRLIYFSYDVKMKEKGDIPEGYSVSREKKERFSLILESASTNQTSMYLCASSLGAPTRTDTQYFGPGTRLTVL.

The chain combines TRBV2 with TRBJ2-3; 8 nucleotides match TRBD2. The CDR3 runs 14 residues. CDR1 and CDR2 from the germline V gene are SNHLY and FYNNEI. With V trimmed by 6 bases and J by 2 bases, 4 bases remained unmatched. The CDR3 loop reads CASRTSEFTDTQYF. The CDR3 DNA reads as TGTGCCAGCAGGACTAGCGAATTCACAGATACGCAGTATTTT. The whole variable domain, remainder taken from reference TRBV2 and TRBJ2-3, is EPEVTQTPSHQVTQMGQEVILRCVPISNHLYFYWYRQILGQKVEFLVSFYNNEISEKSEIFDDQFSVERPDGSNFTLKIRSTKLEDSAMYFCASRTSEFTDTQYFGPGTRLTVL.

The rearrangement links TRBV28 to TRBJ2-5, with D unresolved. Germline CDR1 and CDR2: MDHEN and SYDVKM. The ends were cut back, 2 bases at V and 3 bases at J, with 4 bases in the middle. The CDR3 runs 12 residues. The CDR3 bases are TGTGCCAGCAGTTTAGGGAAAGAGACCCAGTACTTC. Translated: CASSLGKETQYF.

By share of the sample, this clonotype is medium-sized. The chain carries TRBV4-2 and TRBJ2-7, with 7 bases matching TRBD2. The trim removed 0 bases at V and 2 bases at J, leaving 4 bases unmatched. This CDR3 spans 15 amino acids. Looked up from germline, CDR1 is LGHNA and CDR2 is YNFKEQ. CDR3 protein: CASSQEASGTYEQYF. In DNA form, the CDR3 reads TGTGCCAGCAGCCAAGAGGCTAGCGGTACCTACGAGCAGTACTTC.